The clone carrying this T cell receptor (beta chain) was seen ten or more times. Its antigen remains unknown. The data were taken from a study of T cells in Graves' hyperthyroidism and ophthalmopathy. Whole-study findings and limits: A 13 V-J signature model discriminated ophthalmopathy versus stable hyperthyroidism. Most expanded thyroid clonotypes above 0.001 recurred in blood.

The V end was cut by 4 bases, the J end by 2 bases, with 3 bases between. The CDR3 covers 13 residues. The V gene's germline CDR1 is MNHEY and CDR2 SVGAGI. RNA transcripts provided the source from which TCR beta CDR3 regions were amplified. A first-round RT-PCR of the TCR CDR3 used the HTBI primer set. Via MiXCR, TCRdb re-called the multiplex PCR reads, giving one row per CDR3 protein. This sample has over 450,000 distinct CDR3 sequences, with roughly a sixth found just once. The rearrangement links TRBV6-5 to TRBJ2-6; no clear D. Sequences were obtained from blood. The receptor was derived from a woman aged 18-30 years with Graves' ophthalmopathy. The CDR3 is CASSSPGANVLTF. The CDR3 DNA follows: TGTGCCAGCAGTTCCCCTGGGGCCAACGTCCTGACTTTC.